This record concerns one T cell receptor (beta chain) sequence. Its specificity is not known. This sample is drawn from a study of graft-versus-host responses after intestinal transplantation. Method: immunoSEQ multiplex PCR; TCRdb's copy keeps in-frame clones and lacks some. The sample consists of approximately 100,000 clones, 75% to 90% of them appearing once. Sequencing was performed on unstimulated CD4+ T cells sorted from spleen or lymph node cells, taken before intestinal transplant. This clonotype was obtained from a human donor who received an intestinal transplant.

As DNA, the CDR3 is TGTGCCAGCAGCTTAGAAGGTGGAGGGTCCGGGGAGCTGTTTTTT. Translating it yields CASSLEGGGSGELFF. This chain joins TRBV11-2 and TRBJ2-2, with D possibly matching TRBD2 (6 bases). Trimming took 0 bases from V and 6 from J, leaving 11 bases between them. Germline lookup yields CDR1 SGHAT and CDR2 FQNNGV. The CDR3 contains 15 residues.